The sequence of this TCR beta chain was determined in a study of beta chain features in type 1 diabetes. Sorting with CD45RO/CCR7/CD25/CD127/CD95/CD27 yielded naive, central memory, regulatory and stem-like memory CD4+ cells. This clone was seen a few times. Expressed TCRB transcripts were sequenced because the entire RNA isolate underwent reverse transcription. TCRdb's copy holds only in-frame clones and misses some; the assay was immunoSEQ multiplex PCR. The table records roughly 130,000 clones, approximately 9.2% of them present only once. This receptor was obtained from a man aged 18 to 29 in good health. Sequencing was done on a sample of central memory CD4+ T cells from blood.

CDR3 sequence reads: CASSLGILGGTEAFF. CDR3 in DNA: TGCGCCAGCAGCTTGGGCATTCTAGGGGGCACTGAAGCTTTCTTT. The chain has TRBV5-1 and TRBJ1-1; TRBD1 might be the D (6 bases). Trimming stripped 0 bases from V and 4 bases from J, with 13 bases between. There are 15 residues in the CDR3. Germline CDR1 SGHRS, CDR2 YFSETQ.